The 30 T cell receptor beta chains below were found in one sample sequenced in a study of identical twins. TCRdb passed the 5' RACE reads through MiXCR, listing each CDR3 protein once. The data hold a few hundred thousand distinct CDR3 sequences, with approximately 14% observed a single time. The sample was also linked to a second study, of yellow fever vaccine responses in identical twins.

The sequenced material came from CD4+ T cells sorted from blood. All receptors derive from a woman under 30 in good health.

V usage is TRBV29-1 and J usage is TRBJ2-1, with 11 positions matching TRBD2. Trimming at V came to 8 bases and at J to 12 bases, leaving 6 bases not matched to a gene. Germline lookup yields CDR1 SQVTM and CDR2 ANQGSEA. The CDR3 sequence is 11 residues long. This chain's CDR3 is CSSSTSGMQFF. The DNA for the CDR3 is TGCAGCTCCTCGACTAGCGGGATGCAGTTCTTC.

The gene calls are TRBV5-1 and TRBJ2-3; perhaps TRBD2 as D (5 bases). Between the trimmed V and J ends, which lost 4 bases and 4 bases, there was a span of 19 bases. Per the germline V gene, CDR1 is SGHRS and CDR2 is YFSETQ. The length of the CDR3 is 16 residues. In DNA form, the CDR3 reads TGCGCCAGCAGCACCGGAGCTGGAGGTGGGTCAGATACGCAGTATTTT. As protein: CASSTGAGGGSDTQYF. Variable domain in full (rest from reference TRBV5-1 and TRBJ2-3): KAGVTQTPRYLIKTRGQQVTLSCSPISGHRSVSWYQQTPGQGLQFLFEYFSETQRNKGNFPGRFSGRQFSNSRSEMNVSTLELGDSALYLCASSTGAGGGSDTQYFGPGTRLTVL.

This clonotype showed up just a few times. The chain employs TRBV6-1 and TRBJ2-1, with 10 bases identical to TRBD1. Losses at the gene ends were 6 bases for V and 9 bases for J; bases not matched to a gene: 8. Germline CDR1 is MNHNS and CDR2 is SASEGT. This CDR3 comprises 14 residues. The CDR3 region is CASSRDRGSSEQFF. CDR3 bases: TGTGCCAGCAGCAGGGACAGGGGATCTAGTGAGCAGTTCTTC.

Ten or more counts support this clonotype. The chain carries TRBV2 and TRBJ2-3; 14 bases fit TRBD2. The CDR3 loop spans 15 amino acids. Per the germline V gene, CDR1 is SNHLY and CDR2 is FYNNEI. V lost 6 bases and J lost 3; bases outside the gene matches: 2. The CDR3: CASRGLAGGTDTQYF. Written as DNA, the CDR3 is TGTGCCAGCAGAGGACTAGCGGGGGGAACAGATACGCAGTATTTT.

This clonotype showed up many times. CDR3 sequence: CASSLGRYSPLHF. The CDR3 bases are TGCGCCAGCAGCTTGGGGAGGTATTCACCCCTCCACTTT. The chain combines TRBV5-1 with TRBJ1-6, with D unresolved. Looked up from germline, CDR1 is SGHRS and CDR2 is YFSETQ. This CDR3 region has 13 residues. V was clipped by 0 bases and J by 8 bases, with 6 bases between them.

The gene calls are TRBV14 and TRBJ2-2; no clear D. The CDR3 consists of 13 residues. Germline lookup yields CDR1 SGHDN and CDR2 FVKESK. V lost 1 base and J 8 bases, leaving 8 bases between the germline ends. CDR3 nucleotide sequence: TGTGCCAGCAGCCAAGGGACCCAGGGGGAGCTGTTTTTT. This gives the protein CASSQGTQGELFF.

In its sample, this clonotype was seen a few times. The chain combines TRBV20-1 with TRBJ2-5, with 11 bases aligning to TRBD2. Germline CDR1 reads DFQATT; CDR2 reads SNEGSKA (reference sequence). J was trimmed by 4 bases and V by 6 bases; bases with no gene match: 10. The CDR3 covers 15 residues. The CDR3 is CSALTSGRGAETQYF. CDR3 in DNA: TGCAGTGCCCTCACTAGCGGGAGAGGGGCAGAGACCCAGTACTTC.

This clonotype has more than one count but fewer than ten. The chain joins TRBV24-1 to TRBJ2-6; D tentatively fits TRBD1 or TRBD2 (6 bases each). Trimming pared 6 bases from V and 0 bases from J, leaving 14 bases between. Germline CDR1 reads KGHDR; CDR2 reads SFDVKD. There are 17 residues in the CDR3. CDR3 DNA sequence: TGTGCCACCAGTAGTCAGGGGACTTCCTCTGGGGCCAACGTCCTGACTTTC. It specifies CATSSQGTSSGANVLTF.

J is TRBJ2-5 and V is TRBV5-5, with D perhaps matching TRBD2 (6 bases). The CDR3 contains 15 residues. The V gene's germline CDR1 is SGHKS and CDR2 YYEKEE (reference sequence). Trimming stripped 2 bases from V and 1 base from J, with 12 bases between. The CDR3 sequence: CASSLYGGVQETQYF. The CDR3 nucleotides are TGTGCCAGCAGCTTATACGGGGGAGTCCAAGAGACCCAGTACTTC. Using reference TRBV5-5 and TRBJ2-5 for the parts outside the CDR3, the full variable domain is DAGVTQSPTHLIKTRGQQVTLRCSPISGHKSVSWYQQVLGQGPQFIFQYYEKEERGRGNFPDRFSARQFPNYSSELNVNALLLGDSALYLCASSLYGGVQETQYFGPGTRLLVL.

This clonotype has just a few counts. J is TRBJ2-3 and V is TRBV24-1; D may be TRBD1 (5 bases). There are 12 residues in the CDR3. CDR1 KGHDR and CDR2 SFDVKD come from the germline V gene. Trimming stripped 5 bases from V and 9 bases from J, with 11 bases between. CDR3 nucleotide sequence: TGTGCCACCAGTGTAACTCAGGGCACGCAGTATTTT. Translation gives CATSVTQGTQYF.

There are a few counts of this clonotype. The chain carries TRBV6-6 and TRBJ2-1; D is unclear. From germline, CDR1 is MNHNY and CDR2 SVGAGI (reference sequence). V lost 5 bases to trimming and J lost 6 bases, with 8 bases between them. CDR3 length: 12 amino acids. The CDR3: CASSVQSNEQFF. The CDR3 DNA sequence: TGTGCCAGCAGTGTACAGAGCAATGAGCAGTTCTTC.

This clonotype was counted a few times. V usage is TRBV12-3 or TRBV12-4 and J usage is TRBJ1-5, with 8 bases fitting TRBD1. The CDR3 has 15 amino acids. V shed 6 bases and J 4 bases; nucleotides not matched to a gene: 8. The CDR3 sequence: CASRSGGLSNQPQHF. DNA for the CDR3: TGTGCCAGCAGGTCAGGGGGCTTATCAAATCAGCCCCAGCATTTT.

The genes are TRBV12-3 or TRBV12-4 and TRBJ2-5; D perhaps matches TRBD2 (6 bases). The CDR3 length is 16 residues. Trimming removed 1 base from V and 4 bases from J, with 16 bases in between. The CDR3 region is CASSLVRGGPGETQYF. The CDR3 coding sequence is TGTGCCAGCAGTTTAGTCCGCGGAGGGCCGGGAGAGACCCAGTACTTC.

The chain links TRBV3-1 to TRBJ2-5; TRBD1 matches at 7 bases. The CDR3 length is 15 residues. In germline, CDR1 is LGHDT, CDR2 YNNKEL (reference sequence). V shed 4 bases, J shed 1 base, and the junction held 6 bases outside the gene matches. The DNA of the CDR3 is TGTGCCAGCAGCCCCTGGGACAGTATCCAAGAGACCCAGTACTTC. Residues: CASSPWDSIQETQYF.

The chain links TRBV7-8 to TRBJ2-3; possible D gene TRBD2, 5 bases. Germline lookup yields CDR1 SGHVS and CDR2 FQNEAQ. The CDR3 is made up of 14 amino acids. V was cut by 4 bases and J by 5 bases, with 13 bases left in between. Written as DNA, the CDR3 is TGTGCCAGCAGCTCGCGCAGGAGCGGAGATACGCAGTATTTT. Its translation: CASSSRRSGDTQYF.

This chain links TRBV12-3 or TRBV12-4 with TRBJ2-5; D gene ambiguous. This CDR3 contains 13 residues. Trimming pared 6 bases from V and 5 bases from J, leaving 13 bases between. In nucleotides, the CDR3 is TGTGCCAGCAGGTTTTCCCCAAGGGAGACCCAGTACTTC. It translates to CASRFSPRETQYF.

The gene calls are TRBV5-1 and TRBJ2-3, with TRBD2 identical over 7 bases. There are 16 residues in the CDR3. Unmatched junction bases numbered 4, after V lost 0 bases and J lost 0 bases. CDR1 is SGHRS, CDR2 YFSETQ, per germline. The CDR3: CASSLAPAGSTDTQYF. CDR3 DNA sequence: TGCGCCAGCAGCTTGGCTCCAGCGGGGAGCACAGATACGCAGTATTTT.

The chain links TRBV5-1 to TRBJ2-2; TRBD2 matches at 15 bases. V was clipped by 3 bases and J by 5 bases; unmatched bases: 5. Germline V gene sequence: CDR1 SGHRS, CDR2 YFSETQ. The CDR3 length is 17 residues. In DNA, the CDR3 is TGCGCCAGCAGCTATGGACTAGCGGGAGGGCTTACCGGGGAGCTGTTTTTT. This codes for CASSYGLAGGLTGELFF.

J is TRBJ2-6 and V is TRBV29-1; tentative D call: TRBD1 (6 bases). Germline CDR1 is SQVTM and CDR2 is ANQGSEA. Trimming left V 6 bases short and J 6 bases short, with 18 bases between. The CDR3 loop spans 15 amino acids. CDR3 amino acids: CSVGPGAGEANVLTF. The CDR3 bases are TGCAGCGTCGGTCCAGGGGCAGGAGAGGCCAACGTCCTGACTTTC. Based on the CDR3 plus reference TRBV29-1 and TRBJ2-6, the full variable domain is SAVISQKPSRDICQRGTSLTIQCQVDSQVTMMFWYRQQPGQSLTLIATANQGSEATYESGFVIDKFPISRPNLTFSTLTVSNMSPEDSSIYLCSVGPGAGEANVLTFGAGSRLTVL.

V usage is TRBV4-1 and J usage is TRBJ2-1; D is perhaps TRBD1 or TRBD2 (6 bases each). CDR3 length: 18 residues. The germline V gene encodes CDR1 MGHRA and CDR2 YSYEKL. V lost 0 bases, J lost 7 bases, and 22 bases lay in between. CDR3 nucleotide sequence: TGCGCCAGCAGCCAAGATCTGGTTGGGCTGGGGGGCCTGAATGAGCAGTTCTTC. This codes for CASSQDLVGLGGLNEQFF.

The V call is TRBV3-1, the J call TRBJ2-7, with 12 positions matching TRBD2. V trimming: 4 bases; J trimming: 4 bases; junction bases outside the gene matches: 5. Germline-derived CDR1 and CDR2 are LGHDT and YNNKEL (reference sequence). CDR3 length equals 15 residues. The CDR3: CASSPGLAGRYEQYF. The CDR3 DNA sequence: TGTGCCAGCAGCCCCGGACTAGCGGGAAGGTACGAGCAGTACTTC.

J is TRBJ1-5 and V is TRBV20-1; 9 bases fit TRBD1. Germline CDR1 is DFQATT and CDR2 is SNEGSKA (reference sequence). The junction had 7 bases not matched to a gene; V was cut back by 1 base and J by 6 bases. This CDR3 is 15 amino acids long. CDR3 coding DNA: TGCAGTGCTAGAGTACAGGGGGCAGAGACTCAGCCCCAGCATTTT. Amino acid sequence: CSARVQGAETQPQHF.

This clonotype was counted a few times. J is TRBJ1-6 and V is TRBV4-2, with TRBD1 identical over 8 bases. This CDR3 region has 16 residues. After removal of 1 base from V and 4 bases from J, the junction contained 3 bases not matched to a gene. The V gene's germline CDR1 is LGHNA and CDR2 YNFKEQ. The CDR3 sequence is CASSQVDREYNSPLHF. The CDR3, as DNA: TGTGCCAGCAGCCAAGTGGACAGGGAGTATAATTCACCCCTCCACTTT.

CDR3 region: CASSGISGDTQYF. The CDR3 DNA reads TGTGCCAGCAGCGGGATATCGGGAGATACGCAGTATTTT. The chain has TRBV7-2 and TRBJ2-3; no firm D call. V lost 5 bases, J lost 5 bases, and 11 bases lay in between. The CDR3 covers 13 residues. Germline V gene sequence: CDR1 SGHTA, CDR2 FQGNSA.

Here the CDR3 DNA reads TGCGCCAGCAGCTGGAGGACTAGCGGGGGGGCTGAGCAGTTCTTC. The encoded protein is CASSWRTSGGAEQFF. This chain links TRBV5-1 with TRBJ2-1, with 15 bases matching TRBD2. Per the germline V gene, CDR1 is SGHRS and CDR2 is YFSETQ. The CDR3 is 15 amino acids. V lost 3 bases and J lost 9; bases outside the gene matches: 4.

This rearrangement joins TRBV7-3 to TRBJ2-2; the D gene could be TRBD1 or TRBD2 (7 bases each). The germline V and J ends were trimmed by 7 bases and 1 base, with 13 bases remaining between them. This CDR3 comprises 15 residues. Germline loops: CDR1 SGHTA, CDR2 FQGTGA. The CDR3, as DNA: TGTGCCAGCACCATCAGGGGGGGGAACACCGGGGAGCTGTTTTTT. Translation: CASTIRGGNTGELFF.

In this sample, this clonotype turned up many times. J is TRBJ2-3 and V is TRBV2, with TRBD2 identical over 13 bases. The CDR3 length is 15 residues. Germline V gene sequence: CDR1 SNHLY, CDR2 FYNNEI. J gave up 3 bases and V 6 bases, and 3 bases lay outside the gene matches. CDR3 sequence: CASRRTSGGTDTQYF. CDR3 DNA sequence: TGTGCCAGCAGGAGGACTAGCGGGGGAACAGATACGCAGTATTTT.

This chain connects TRBV7-9 to TRBJ2-1; D gene ambiguous. This CDR3 comprises 12 residues. Germline V gene lookup returns CDR1 SEHNR and CDR2 FQNEAQ (reference sequence). V lost 1 base, J lost 10 bases, and 8 bases lay in between. Here the CDR3 DNA reads TGTGCCAGCAGCTTAGTGGGGAAGGAGCAGTTCTTC. Encoded protein: CASSLVGKEQFF.

Only a few counts were recorded for this clonotype. The chain links TRBV2 to TRBJ2-3, with D tentatively TRBD2 (5 bases). This CDR3 has 13 residues. Trimming removed 7 bases at V and 2 bases at J, with 10 bases between. Per the germline V gene, CDR1 is SNHLY and CDR2 is FYNNEI. DNA for the CDR3: TGTGCCAGCACTCCGGACTTCACAGATACGCAGTATTTT. Protein product: CASTPDFTDTQYF.

This clonotype was counted only a few times. The rearrangement joins TRBV20-1 to TRBJ2-1; weak D call: TRBD2 (6 bases). The V gene's germline CDR1 is DFQATT and CDR2 SNEGSKA (reference sequence). The V and J ends lost 5 bases and 9 bases respectively, with 20 bases between them. The CDR3 spans 14 residues. CDR3 DNA sequence: TGCAGTGCTGGGGGGTACCCAGCGATTGGTGAGCAGTTCTTC. Translating it yields CSAGGYPAIGEQFF.